The rows below give T cell receptor beta chains drawn from one sample of a study of cytomegalovirus exposure and HLA in healthy donors. The assay was immunoSEQ multiplex PCR, and TCRdb's table has in-frame clones only and misses some. The sample carries 200,000 to 300,000 clones, roughly 90% recorded once. Sequencing was carried out using PBMCs. The receptors derive from a man in his late teens or twenties in good health and CMV-seropositive. CDR3s include the opening cysteine and the closing phenylalanine or tryptophan. Each record gives: J gene, V gene, CDR3 protein.

j_gene: TRBJ2-5; v_gene: TRBV18; CDR3aa: CASSPQTQETQYF
j_gene: TRBJ2-1; v_gene: TRBV6-1; CDR3aa: CASSEAERPGVVGNEQFF
j_gene: TRBJ1-3; v_gene: TRBV5-1; CDR3aa: CASSLSQSSGNTIYF
j_gene: TRBJ2-7; v_gene: TRBV12-5; CDR3aa: CASGRGTSGRNEQYF
j_gene: TRBJ2-7; v_gene: TRBV10-3; CDR3aa: CAIGFGTGPHEQYF
j_gene: TRBJ2-5; v_gene: TRBV5-6; CDR3aa: CATTTGKETQYF
j_gene: TRBJ2-7; v_gene: TRBV5-4; CDR3aa: CASSLSRGGSSYEQYF
j_gene: TRBJ2-3; v_gene: TRBV29-1; CDR3aa: CSAGTTVPTDTQYF
j_gene: TRBJ1-5; v_gene: TRBV19; CDR3aa: CASTGGYSNQPQHF
j_gene: TRBJ1-5; v_gene: TRBV27; CDR3aa: CASSLEGARDNQPQHF
j_gene: TRBJ2-7; v_gene: TRBV20-1; CDR3aa: CSARNGYEQYF
j_gene: TRBJ2-2; v_gene: TRBV20-1; CDR3aa: CSASATGELFF
j_gene: TRBJ2-1; v_gene: TRBV11-3; CDR3aa: CASSRGGSGSNEQFF
j_gene: TRBJ2-7; v_gene: TRBV6-6; CDR3aa: CASSYRGSSYEQYF
j_gene: TRBJ2-2; v_gene: TRBV25-1; CDR3aa: CASSEAVTGELFF
j_gene: TRBJ2-2; v_gene: TRBV7-8; CDR3aa: CASSLGITGELFF
j_gene: TRBJ2-2; v_gene: TRBV11-2; CDR3aa: CASSLIGELFF
j_gene: TRBJ2-7; v_gene: TRBV19; CDR3aa: CASSAYGQASYEQYF
j_gene: TRBJ2-2; v_gene: TRBV4-1; CDR3aa: CASSRLAGDPGELFF
j_gene: TRBJ2-3; v_gene: TRBV6-6; CDR3aa: CASSRTAYTQYF
j_gene: TRBJ2-1; v_gene: TRBV18; CDR3aa: CASSPLMVISDEQFF
j_gene: TRBJ2-1; v_gene: TRBV2; CDR3aa: CASRFPLDSNEQFF
j_gene: TRBJ2-7; v_gene: TRBV4-3; CDR3aa: CASSPPVFGASTYEQYF
j_gene: TRBJ2-1; v_gene: TRBV29-1; CDR3aa: CSFAVSSYNEQFF
j_gene: TRBJ2-7; v_gene: TRBV5-6; CDR3aa: CASSPQGSEQYF
j_gene: TRBJ2-2; v_gene: TRBV7-6; CDR3aa: CASSPLGQGAGELFF